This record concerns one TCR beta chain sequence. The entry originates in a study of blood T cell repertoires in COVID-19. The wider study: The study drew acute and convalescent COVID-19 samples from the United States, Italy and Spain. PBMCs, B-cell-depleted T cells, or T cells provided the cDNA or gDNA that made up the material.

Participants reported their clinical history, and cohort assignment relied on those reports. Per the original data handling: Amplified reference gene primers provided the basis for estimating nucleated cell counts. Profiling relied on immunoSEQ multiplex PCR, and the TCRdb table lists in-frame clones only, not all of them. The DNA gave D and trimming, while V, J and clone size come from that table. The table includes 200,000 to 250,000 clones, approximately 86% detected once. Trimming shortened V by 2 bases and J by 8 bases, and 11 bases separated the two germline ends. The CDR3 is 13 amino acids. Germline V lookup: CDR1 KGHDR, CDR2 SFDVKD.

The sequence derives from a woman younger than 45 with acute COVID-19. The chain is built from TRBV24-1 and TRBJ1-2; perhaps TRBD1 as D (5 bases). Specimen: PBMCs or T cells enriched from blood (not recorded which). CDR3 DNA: TGTGCCACCAGTGATTCCCGACAGTTCGGCTACACCTTC. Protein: CATSDSRQFGYTF.